This is a list of T cell receptor beta chains from one sample in a study of PD-1 blockade in classical Hodgkin lymphoma. Assay: immunoSEQ multiplex PCR; the TCRdb copy retains only in-frame clones and omits some. The profile shows around 31,000 clones, about two thirds of them singletons. Specimen: peripheral blood mononuclear cells (PBMCs), collected before the second cycle of nivolumab. These receptors all stem from a human donor with classical Hodgkin lymphoma. CDR3s include the opening cysteine and the closing phenylalanine or tryptophan. A D gene is named only where the DNA matches it firmly. Clone size, where shown, is once, few, many, or a class for clones that have expanded.

NA	TRBV19	NA	TRBJ2-5	TGTGCCAGTAGTATCTCCGACACAGGGCCCCAAGAGACCCAGTACTTC	CASSISDTGPQETQYF
NA	TRBV2	NA	TRBJ1-2	TGTGCCAGGGCCGCGGGCAGAAACTATGGCTACACCTTC	CARAAGRNYGYTF
TRBD2	TRBV15	NA	TRBJ2-3	TGTGCCACCAGCAAGGGTCTAGCGGGGGGGAATACGCAGTATTTT	CATSKGLAGGNTQYF
NA	TRBV25-1	NA	TRBJ1-1	TGTGCCAGCGGAACCCCCGGGGCAGGGTTCGTGAACACTGAAGCTTTCTTT	CASGTPGAGFVNTEAFF
TRBD1	TRBV4-1	NA	TRBJ1-2	TGCGCCAGCAGCCAAGATGGACAGGGCCTTTATGGCTACACCTTC	CASSQDGQGLYGYTF
NA	TRBV4-3	few	TRBJ2-1	TGCGCCAGCAGCCAAGACTCGTGGGCAGACAATGAGCAGTTCTTC	CASSQDSWADNEQFF
NA	TRBV21-1	NA	TRBJ2-3	TGTGCCAGCAGGGCTACAGTCATGCAAGATACGCAGTATTTT	CASRATVMQDTQYF
NA	TRBV7-8	few	TRBJ2-5	TGTGCCAGCAGCTTATATGTGGGGGGGCAGGAGACCCAGTACTTC	CASSLYVGGQETQYF
TRBD2	TRBV7-2	NA	TRBJ2-1	TGTGCCAGCAGCTTAGATGGGCTAGCGGGGGCTGAGCAGTTCTTC	CASSLDGLAGAEQFF
NA	TRBV7-9	once	TRBJ1-1	TGTGCCAGCAGCTTATTGGGGCGGTTGAACACTGAAGCTTTCTTT	CASSLLGRLNTEAFF
NA	TRBV6-1	once	TRBJ1-5	TGTGCCAGCAGTGAAGGTCCGTTTAGCAATCAGCCCCAGCATTTT	CASSEGPFSNQPQHF
NA	TRBV5-1	few	TRBJ1-2	TGCGCCAGCAGCTTGGAACAGGGATCGGGCTATGGCTACACCTTC	CASSLEQGSGYGYTF
NA	TRBV6-1	NA	TRBJ2-6	TGTGCCAGCAGTGAACTATGGAGCTCTGGGGCCAACGTCCTGACTTTC	CASSELWSSGANVLTF
NA	TRBV6-5	NA	TRBJ1-3	TGTGCCACCCAGACTGGAAACACCATATATTTT	CATQTGNTIYF
NA	TRBV18	NA	TRBJ1-6	TGTGCCAGCTCACCACCGAGCTCGAATTCACCCCTCCACTTT	CASSPPSSNSPLHF
NA	TRBV11-2	NA	TRBJ2-7	TGTGCCAGCAGCTTAACAGGGTCGCAATCCGAGCAGTACTTC	CASSLTGSQSEQYF
NA	TRBV6-5	NA	TRBJ1-6	TGTGCCAGCAGTTACGAGAGAAATAATTCACCCCTCCACTTT	CASSYERNNSPLHF
TRBD2	TRBV2	NA	TRBJ2-4	TGTGCCAGCAGTGAAGACATGGGGGGGGCCAAAAACATTCAGTACTTC	CASSEDMGGAKNIQYF
TRBD1	TRBV2	NA	TRBJ1-5	TGTGCCAGCAGAGGACAACTTGGACAGGGCAATCAGCCCCAGCATTTT	CASRGQLGQGNQPQHF
NA	TRBV9	NA	TRBJ2-1	TGTGCCAGCACGCCGGGCAGGGGTCCCTACAATGAGCAGTTCTTC	CASTPGRGPYNEQFF
TRBD2	TRBV7-8	medium-sized	TRBJ2-7	TGTGCCAGCAGCTTAGAAGGGCGGGGGTTCTACGAGCAGTACTTC	CASSLEGRGFYEQYF
NA	TRBV7-2	NA	TRBJ2-2	TGTGCCAGCAGCTTAGGTTACGGAATCGGCGCCGGGGAGCTGTTTTTT	CASSLGYGIGAGELFF
NA	TRBV10-3	NA	TRBJ2-1	TGTGCCATCAGCCTAGTGGGGAATGAGCAGTTCTTC	CAISLVGNEQFF
NA	TRBV9	NA	TRBJ1-1	TGTGCCAGCAGCGTAGCTCCAGGGGCTGAAGCTTTCTTT	CASSVAPGAEAFF
NA	TRBV7-6	few	TRBJ2-7	TGTGCCAGCAGCTTAGCTCGCGCGGGGGAGCAGTACTTC	CASSLARAGEQYF
NA	TRBV5-8	NA	TRBJ2-2	TGTGCCAGCAGCACATGGTGGACAGAGAACACCGGGGAGCTGTTTTTT	CASSTWWTENTGELFF
NA	TRBV29-1	NA	TRBJ2-7	TGCAGCGTAGGGACATTGTCCAGCGAGCAGTACTTC	CSVGTLSSEQYF
NA	TRBV4-1	NA	TRBJ1-5	TGCGCCAGCAGCCAAGACGAGTACAATCAGCCCCAGCATTTT	CASSQDEYNQPQHF
NA	TRBV7-9	once	TRBJ1-1	TGTGCCAGCAGCTTAAAGGGGAGGACCACTGAAGCTTTCTTT	CASSLKGRTTEAFF
NA	TRBV2	NA	TRBJ2-7	TGTGCCAGCAGCCCCCCGGCGGCCTACGAGCAGTACTTC	CASSPPAAYEQYF
NA	TRBV28	NA	TRBJ2-6	TGTGCCAGCAGTTTAGGCGGGGCGGCCAACGTCCTGACTTTC	CASSLGGAANVLTF
NA	TRBV6-6	NA	TRBJ1-2	TGTGCCAGCAGTCCTTCCCAGGGATATGGCTACACCTTC	CASSPSQGYGYTF
NA	TRBV7-9	NA	TRBJ2-5	TGTGCCAGCAGCTTAGAGATGACCCAGTACTTC	CASSLEMTQYF
NA	TRBV2	NA	TRBJ1-4	TGTGCCAGCAGTGTCGGGGCAACTAATGAAAAACTGTTTTTT	CASSVGATNEKLFF
TRBD2	TRBV7-8	NA	TRBJ2-5	TGTGCCAGCAGCTTCCAGGGACTAGCGTATCAAGAGACCCAGTACTTC	CASSFQGLAYQETQYF
NA	TRBV29-1	NA	TRBJ2-5	TGCAGCGTTGCCATATACGAGACCCAGTACTTC	CSVAIYETQYF
TRBD2	TRBV5-4	NA	TRBJ2-7	TGTGCCAGCAGTTCCACTAGCGGGGGGATCTCCTACGAGCAGTACTTC	CASSSTSGGISYEQYF
TRBD1	TRBV19	NA	TRBJ1-1	TGTGCCAGTTCTAAAACAGGGGGGTGGGAAGCTTTCTTT	CASSKTGGWEAFF
TRBD2	TRBV19	NA	TRBJ2-7	TGTGCCAGTAGTACAACTAGCGGGAGCTACGAGCAGTACTTC	CASSTTSGSYEQYF
TRBD1	TRBV5-5	NA	TRBJ1-1	TGTGCCAGCAGAATAACAGGGGGTACTGAAGCTTTCTTT	CASRITGGTEAFF
TRBD2	TRBV5-4	NA	TRBJ2-5	TGTGCCAGCAGCTTTCCACTAGCGGGATCAGTCCAAGAGACCCAGTACTTC	CASSFPLAGSVQETQYF
NA	TRBV6-6	NA	TRBJ2-6	TGTGCCAGCAGTCCCTTAAGGCCTGGGGCCAACGTCCTGACTTTC	CASSPLRPGANVLTF
NA	TRBV7-2	NA	TRBJ1-1	TGTGCCAGCAGCTTAAGGGCCCAGAACACTGAAGCTTTCTTT	CASSLRAQNTEAFF
NA	TRBV6-5	few	TRBJ1-5	TGTGCCAGCAGTTACGCGGCCGATAGCAATCAGCCCCAGCATTTT	CASSYAADSNQPQHF
NA	TRBV28	few	TRBJ2-7	TGTGCCAGCAGTTTACTCCTCGACTACGAGCAGTACTTC	CASSLLLDYEQYF
NA	TRBV14	NA	TRBJ1-5	TGTGCCAGCAGCCATATGGGGGTCAATCAGCCCCAGCATTTT	CASSHMGVNQPQHF
NA	TRBV9	NA	TRBJ2-3	TGTGCCAGCAGCCCCAGTAGCGGAGGATACACAGATACGCAGTATTTT	CASSPSSGGYTDTQYF
TRBD2	TRBV11-2	NA	TRBJ2-7	TGTGCCAGCAGCTTAGGCCAGACTAGCGACGGCGAGCAGTACTTC	CASSLGQTSDGEQYF
TRBD2	TRBV5-5	NA	TRBJ2-1	TGTGCCAGCAGCTTATCCCTGGGGACTAGCGGTTACAATGAGCAGTTCTTC	CASSLSLGTSGYNEQFF
TRBD1	TRBV27	NA	TRBJ1-2	TGTGCCAGCAGTTTAAATAGCAGGGGGGACTATGGCTACACCTTC	CASSLNSRGDYGYTF
NA	TRBV5-5	NA	TRBJ1-3	TGTGCCAGCAGCATGACAGATCTCTCTGGAAACACCATATATTTT	CASSMTDLSGNTIYF
NA	TRBV7-2	few	TRBJ2-1	TGTGCCAGCAGCTTAAGCGCAGATATCCATGAGCAGTTCTTC	CASSLSADIHEQFF
TRBD1	TRBV7-8	NA	TRBJ1-1	TGTGCCAGCAGCATAACCAGGGGGAACGCTGAAGCTTTCTTT	CASSITRGNAEAFF
NA	TRBV19	NA	TRBJ1-2	TGTGCCACCCGAGGCCAGGGGACCTACTATGGCTACACCTTC	CATRGQGTYYGYTF
TRBD1	TRBV6-1	few	TRBJ1-6	TGTGCCAGCAGTGCCCAGACAGGGGTCTCCTATAATTCACCCCTCCACTTT	CASSAQTGVSYNSPLHF